This T cell receptor (beta chain) was observed in a study of patients and donors after allogeneic stem cell transplantation. Germline lookup yields CDR1 SGHVS and CDR2 FNYEAQ. Trimming cost V 0 bases and J 7 bases, with 16 bases left between them. The CDR3 has 16 amino acids. TCRdb re-derived calls from the RT-PCR reads in MiXCR, one entry per CDR3 protein. The table has about 24,000 distinct CDR3 sequences, about 42% seen once. The chain carries TRBV7-6 and TRBJ1-5; D gene unclear. The sequence came from a human donor who was either an allogeneic HSCT recipient or a stem cell or donor lymphocyte infusion donor (not recorded which). It is not recorded whose cells these are; they may come from a transplant donor. Sequenced sample: blood, either unsorted or a sorted T cell fraction (not recorded which). CDR3 in DNA: TGTGCCAGCAGCTTAGCGTCTGCAGGCTTTGGGCAGCCCCAGCATTTT. Protein product: CASSLASAGFGQPQHF. Full variable domain (rest looked up from reference TRBV7-6 and TRBJ1-5): GAGVSQSPRYKVTKRGQDVALRCDPISGHVSLYWYRQALGQGPEFLTYFNYEAQQDKSGLPNDRFSAERPEGSISTLTIQRTEQRDSAMYRCASSLASAGFGQPQHFGDGTRLSIL.